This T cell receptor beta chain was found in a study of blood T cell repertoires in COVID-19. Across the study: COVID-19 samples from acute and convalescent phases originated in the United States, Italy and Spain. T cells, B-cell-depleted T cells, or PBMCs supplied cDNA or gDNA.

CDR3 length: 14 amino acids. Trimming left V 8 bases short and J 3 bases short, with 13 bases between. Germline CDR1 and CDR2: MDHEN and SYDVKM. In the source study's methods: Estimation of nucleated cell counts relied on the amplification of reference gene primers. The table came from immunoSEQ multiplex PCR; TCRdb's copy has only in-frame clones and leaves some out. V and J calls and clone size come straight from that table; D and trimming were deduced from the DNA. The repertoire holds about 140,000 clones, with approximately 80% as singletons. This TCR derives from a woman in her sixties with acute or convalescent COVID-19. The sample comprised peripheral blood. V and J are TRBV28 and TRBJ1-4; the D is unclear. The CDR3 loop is CASRPLFANEKLFF. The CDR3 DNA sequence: TGTGCCAGCCGTCCGCTATTTGCTAATGAAAAACTGTTTTTT.